Following are 30 T cell receptor beta chains from one sample sequenced in a study of T cells in localized non-small cell lung cancer. The repertoire was sequenced with immunoSEQ multiplex PCR; TCRdb's copy has only in-frame clones and lacks some. The table shows over 2,000 clones, with roughly 29% occurring only once. The source material was lung tumor tissue, sampled before any cancer treatment. These TCRs come from a female donor over 55 with stage I lung adenocarcinoma.

By frequency in the sample, this clone is medium-sized. CDR3 in DNA: TGTGCCAGCAGTCGAATAGGAGGGTTGGAGACCCAGTACTTC. It specifies CASSRIGGLETQYF. This rearrangement joins TRBV9 to TRBJ2-5; possible D gene TRBD2, 6 bases. CDR1 and CDR2 (germline): SGDLS, YYNGEE. The length of the CDR3 is 14 residues. With 5 bases removed from V and 5 bases from J, the gap between germline ends came to 16 bases.

V is TRBV29-1 and J is TRBJ1-1, with 8 nucleotides matching TRBD1. V shed 6 bases and J 4 bases; nucleotides not matched to a gene: 7. This CDR3 spans 13 amino acids. CDR1 is SQVTM and CDR2 is ANQGSEA in the germline V gene. CDR3 sequence: CSVGSTGVTEAFF. In nucleotides, the CDR3 is TGCAGCGTAGGTTCGACAGGGGTCACTGAAGCTTTCTTT.

The gene calls are TRBV6-8 and TRBJ2-2; D ambiguous. V was clipped by 6 bases and J by 2 bases, with 10 bases between them. The CDR3 covers 14 residues. Per germline, CDR1 MNHGY and CDR2 SAAAGT. CDR3 region: CASRAEPNTGELFF. CDR3 coding DNA: TGTGCCAGCAGGGCCGAACCCAACACCGGGGAGCTGTTTTTT.

The chain employs TRBV10-2 and TRBJ2-1, with 8 bases lining up with TRBD2. V lost 9 bases to trimming and J lost 4 bases; unmatched junction nucleotides: 5. This CDR3 has 13 amino acids. CDR1 and CDR2 (germline): WSHSY, SAAADI. In nucleotides, the CDR3 is TGCGCCAGTGCTAGCGGGCAATACAATGAGCAGTTCTTC. Protein product: CASASGQYNEQFF.

The chain recombines TRBV18 with TRBJ1-2, with TRBD1 identical over 8 bases. CDR3 length equals 18 residues. Germline V CDR1 and CDR2: KGHSH, LQKENI. V shed 0 bases and J 4 bases; nucleotides not matched to a gene: 13. The CDR3: CASSPPDFKTGEIYGYTF. The CDR3 DNA is TGTGCCAGCTCACCACCGGACTTCAAGACAGGGGAAATCTATGGCTACACCTTC.

The chain joins TRBV11-3 to TRBJ1-1, with a possible D match to TRBD1 (6 bases). The CDR3 spans 15 residues. Germline V CDR1 and CDR2: SGHNT, YENEEA. Trimming removed 4 bases from V and 0 bases from J, with 12 bases in between. The CDR3 DNA sequence: TGTGCCAGCAGCTCGGGACATACGATGAACACTGAAGCTTTCTTT. The encoded protein is CASSSGHTMNTEAFF.

This clone was observed a few times. The CDR3 spells CASSLTDRGRRIQYF. CDR3 nucleotides: TGTGCCAGCAGCTTAACTGACAGGGGGCGTCGAATTCAGTACTTC. The V gene is TRBV11-3, the J gene TRBJ2-4; 10 positions agree with TRBD1. Germline CDR1 SGHNT, CDR2 YENEEA. CDR3 length equals 15 residues. V trimming: 2 bases; J trimming: 10 bases; junction bases outside the gene matches: 8.

This chain uses TRBV18 with TRBJ2-7; D unresolved. CDR3 length: 13 amino acids. Germline-derived CDR1 and CDR2 are KGHSH and LQKENI. The V end was cut by 3 bases, the J end by 4 bases, with 10 bases between. The CDR3 DNA is TGTGCCAGCTCACCGCTAGGAATGTACGAGCAGTACTTC. It specifies CASSPLGMYEQYF.

This rearrangement joins TRBV30 to TRBJ1-3; D is ambiguous. The length of the CDR3 is 11 residues. The V end was cut by 2 bases, the J end by 8 bases, with 7 bases between. Germline loops: CDR1 GTSNPN, CDR2 SVGIG (reference sequence). The CDR3 here is CAWSTGDTIYF. The CDR3 region has the DNA TGTGCCTGGAGTACCGGAGACACCATATATTTT.

This clone is labeled large (0.1 to 1%). The V call is TRBV6-8, the J call TRBJ2-6, with 10 positions matching TRBD1. This CDR3 has 16 amino acids. Germline CDR1 reads MNHGY; CDR2 reads SAAAGT. V shed 5 bases and J 2 bases; nucleotides not matched to a gene: 3. The CDR3 nucleotides are TGTGCCAGCAGTCAGGACAGGGGGGCTGGGGCCAACGTCCTGACTTTC. Amino acid sequence: CASSQDRGAGANVLTF.

The chain combines TRBV6-8 with TRBJ1-1; 9 bases are shared with TRBD1. Per germline, CDR1 MNHGY and CDR2 SAAAGT. The CDR3 has 14 residues. The ends lost 5 bases at V and 2 bases at J; junction bases unmatched: 3. CDR3 nucleotides: TGTGCCAGCAGTAAGGGACAGGGAAACACTGAAGCTTTCTTT. Translation gives CASSKGQGNTEAFF.

This clone was seen a few times. V usage is TRBV1 and J usage is TRBJ1-5; the table's D gene call, TRBD1, was not cross checked with the DNA. TRBV1 is termed a pseudogene. This CDR3 spans 15 amino acids. The CDR3 bases are TGCACCAGCAGCCAAGGGAAAGGGGTGGCGCAGCCCCAGCATTTT. Its translation is CTSSQGKGVAQPQHF.

This sequence joins TRBV5-1 and TRBJ1-4; TRBD1 might be the D (6 bases). Germline V gene lookup returns CDR1 SGHRS and CDR2 YFSETQ. With 7 bases removed from V and 8 bases from J, the gap between germline ends came to 18 bases. This CDR3 comprises 14 residues. Written as DNA, the CDR3 is TGCGCCAGCGGCGAACAGGGTGTAGGAGAAAAACTGTTTTTT. Its protein product is CASGEQGVGEKLFF.

The chain's CDR3 is CASSIGLAGARNEQFF. The CDR3 region has the DNA TGTGCCAGTAGTATTGGCTTAGCGGGAGCCCGCAATGAGCAGTTCTTC. The chain combines TRBV19 with TRBJ2-1; 9 bases are shared with TRBD2. This CDR3 comprises 16 residues. Germline V lookup: CDR1 LNHDA, CDR2 SQIVND (reference sequence). The junction had 9 bases not matched to a gene; V was cut back by 3 bases and J by 6 bases.

This clone counts as medium-sized (0.01 to 0.1%). The V and J genes are TRBV11-3 and TRBJ2-7; D is perhaps TRBD2 (5 bases). V lost 4 bases to trimming and J lost 2 bases, with 12 bases between them. The germline V gene has CDR1 SGHNT and CDR2 YENEEA. There are 14 residues in the CDR3. The CDR3 is CASSSSLAAYEQYF. For the CDR3, the DNA is TGTGCCAGCAGCTCCTCCCTAGCTGCCTACGAGCAGTACTTC. Complete variable domain (other parts from reference TRBV11-3 and TRBJ2-7): EAGVVQSPRYKIIEKKQPVAFWCNPISGHNTLYWYLQNLGQGPELLIRYENEEAVDDSQLPKDRFSAERLKGVDSTLKIQPAELGDSAVYLCASSSSLAAYEQYFGPGTRLTVT.

This clone counts as medium-sized. The V call is TRBV11-3, the J call TRBJ1-1; tentatively, D is TRBD1 (6 bases). Trimming cost V 5 bases and J 4 bases, with 20 bases left between them. Germline values: CDR1 SGHNT, CDR2 YENEEA. The CDR3 extends over 16 amino acids. CDR3 amino acids: CASSPKAREGGTEAFF. CDR3 bases: TGTGCCAGCAGCCCAAAAGCTAGGGAAGGGGGCACTGAAGCTTTCTTT. The entire variable domain, with the rest obtained from reference TRBV11-3 and TRBJ1-1, is as follows: EAGVVQSPRYKIIEKKQPVAFWCNPISGHNTLYWYLQNLGQGPELLIRYENEEAVDDSQLPKDRFSAERLKGVDSTLKIQPAELGDSAVYLCASSPKAREGGTEAFFGQGTRLTVV.

The chain couples TRBV11-3 to TRBJ2-2, with 8 bases matching TRBD1. CDR1 and CDR2 (germline): SGHNT, YENEEA. V shed 5 bases and J 8 bases; nucleotides not matched to a gene: 7. The CDR3 has 14 residues. Written as DNA, the CDR3 is TGTGCCAGCAGCACCGGACAGGGCAAGGGGGAGCTGTTTTTT. Its translation is CASSTGQGKGELFF.

The chain employs TRBV29-1 and TRBJ1-1; D is undetermined. The CDR3 length is 12 residues. The germline V gene encodes CDR1 SQVTM and CDR2 ANQGSEA. The germline V and J ends were trimmed by 4 bases and 8 bases, with 14 bases remaining between them. The CDR3 DNA reads as TGCAGCGTTGGGAGACAATCACCCGAAGCTTTCTTT. This encodes CSVGRQSPEAFF.

This chain links TRBV11-3 with TRBJ2-2, with D tentatively TRBD1 (5 bases). The CDR3 consists of 15 residues. In germline, CDR1 is SGHNT, CDR2 YENEEA. The V and J ends lost 0 bases and 5 bases respectively, with 10 bases between them. CDR3 loop: CASSLEGVRTGELFF. The CDR3 DNA sequence: TGTGCCAGCAGCTTAGAAGGGGTGAGGACCGGGGAGCTGTTTTTT.

This clone was counted only a few times. The genes are TRBV29-1 and TRBJ1-3; possible D gene TRBD1, 6 bases. The germline CDR1 and CDR2 sequences are SQVTM and ANQGSEA. V gave up 7 bases and J gave up 0 bases, with 10 bases separating them. The CDR3 contains 13 residues. The CDR3 DNA follows: TGCAGCGGGCAGGGGAGCTCTGGAAACACCATATATTTT. Translated: CSGQGSSGNTIYF.

The chain couples TRBV14 to TRBJ2-7; D gene unclear. The CDR3 extends over 16 amino acids. Between the trimmed V and J ends, which lost 1 base and 7 bases, there was a span of 20 bases. CDR1 SGHDN and CDR2 FVKESK come from the germline V gene. CDR3 bases: TGTGCCAGCAGCCAAGGGGCGCCGTTATCCCCCTTAGAGCAGTACTTC. This gives the protein CASSQGAPLSPLEQYF.

The rearrangement joins TRBV18 to TRBJ1-5; weak D call: TRBD1 (6 bases). The germline V gene has CDR1 KGHSH and CDR2 LQKENI. V shed 4 bases and J shed 6 bases, with 19 bases lying between them. The CDR3 spans 16 residues. CDR3 nucleotide sequence: TGTGCCAGCTCACACAACAGGGTCCTGAGCGGTCAGCCCCAGCATTTT. Protein sequence: CASSHNRVLSGQPQHF.

In its sample, this clone was seen a few times. The rearrangement uses TRBV2 and TRBJ1-3; TRBD1 is a possible D gene (6 bases). The CDR3 has 19 residues. Germline V CDR1 and CDR2: SNHLY, FYNNEI. Between the trimmed V and J ends, which lost 2 bases and 5 bases, there was a span of 25 bases. The CDR3 loop reads CASSENRALGRTARNTIYF. The CDR3, as DNA: TGTGCCAGCAGTGAAAATCGGGCTCTTGGGAGGACAGCCCGAAACACCATATATTTT. Variable domain in full (rest from reference TRBV2 and TRBJ1-3): EPEVTQTPSHQVTQMGQEVILRCVPISNHLYFYWYRQILGQKVEFLVSFYNNEISEKSEIFDDQFSVERPDGSNFTLKIRSTKLEDSAMYFCASSENRALGRTARNTIYFGEGSWLTVV.

This clone was observed once. In nucleotides, the CDR3 is TGTGCCAGCACCCCAGGGGGGACAGGGCAATACGTTGGGCAGTACTTC. It specifies CASTPGGTGQYVGQYF. V usage is TRBV28 and J usage is TRBJ2-7; TRBD1 matches 9 bases. The CDR3 runs to 16 residues. The germline V gene encodes CDR1 MDHEN and CDR2 SYDVKM. J gave up 9 bases and V 7 bases, and 19 bases lay outside the gene matches.

The chain uses TRBV9 and TRBJ1-5; 8 positions match TRBD1. CDR3 length equals 16 residues. CDR1 and CDR2 (germline): SGDLS, YYNGEE. V lost 5 bases to trimming and J lost 1 base; unmatched junction nucleotides: 8. In nucleotides, the CDR3 is TGTGCCAGCAGTCCAGGACAGGGTAGCAGCAATCAGCCCCAGCATTTT. Translated, it gives CASSPGQGSSNQPQHF.

The chain joins TRBV5-1 to TRBJ1-3; D unresolved. In germline, CDR1 is SGHRS, CDR2 YFSETQ. CDR3 length: 15 residues. Deletions cut 0 bases from V and 0 bases from J, with 7 bases between. DNA of the CDR3: TGCGCCAGCAGCTTGGAGGGCGGCTCTGGAAACACCATATATTTT. Translating gives CASSLEGGSGNTIYF.

This CDR3 reads CASRGGQGDEKLFF. The CDR3 coding sequence is TGTGCCAGCAGGGGAGGGCAGGGAGACGAAAAACTGTTTTTT. The chain links TRBV9 to TRBJ1-4; possibly TRBD1 for D (5 bases). Deletions cut 5 bases from V and 8 bases from J, with 16 bases between. The germline V gene encodes CDR1 SGDLS and CDR2 YYNGEE. The CDR3 has 14 residues.

V is TRBV10-3 and J is TRBJ2-1; TRBD2 aligns across 9 bases. The CDR3 sequence is 16 residues long. CDR1 and CDR2 from the germline V gene are ENHRY and SYGVKD. J was trimmed by 4 bases and V by 0 bases; bases with no gene match: 4. Written as DNA, the CDR3 is TGTGCCATCAGTGAGTCGAACCTAGCGGGATACAATGAGCAGTTCTTC. It yields the protein CAISESNLAGYNEQFF.

This clone is termed medium-sized. V is TRBV7-6 and J is TRBJ2-2; 8 bases map to TRBD2. The CDR3 covers 15 residues. V trimming: 3 bases; J trimming: 5 bases; junction bases outside the gene matches: 5. CDR1 is SGHVS, CDR2 FNYEAQ, per germline. CDR3 residues: CASSFGTRRTGELFF. For the CDR3, the DNA is TGTGCCAGCAGCTTTGGGACTAGGAGGACCGGGGAGCTGTTTTTT.

The chain uses TRBV9 and TRBJ2-2, with D hard to call. CDR1 and CDR2 (germline): SGDLS, YYNGEE. CDR3 length: 15 amino acids. The V end was cut by 5 bases, the J end by 1 base, with 12 bases between. DNA of the CDR3: TGTGCCAGCAGTGAATCACCCAGGAACACCGGGGAGCTGTTTTTT. Amino acid sequence: CASSESPRNTGELFF.